One and the same sample provided the 4 T cell receptor beta chains below, sequenced in a study of cytomegalovirus exposure and HLA in healthy donors. Only in-frame clones appear in the TCRdb table, and some are missing; sequencing was by immunoSEQ multiplex PCR. Here the sample spans roughly 62,000 clones, just under 95% being singletons. Sequenced: PBMCs. The receptor source for this set is a man between 18 and 35 years old in good health and CMV-seronegative.

The rearrangement joins TRBV4-3 to TRBJ2-2, with D possibly matching TRBD2 (6 bases). CDR1 is LGHNA and CDR2 is YSLEER in the germline V gene. This CDR3 region has 14 residues. Trimming cost V 2 bases and J 6 bases, with 10 bases left between them. The CDR3 region has the DNA TGCGCCAGCAGCCAATTTGGGACTTCCGGGGAGCTGTTTTTT. This sequence encodes CASSQFGTSGELFF.

This chain connects TRBV5-1 to TRBJ2-1; tentatively, D is TRBD2 (6 bases). The CDR3 loop spans 13 amino acids. Germline CDR1 and CDR2: SGHRS and YFSETQ. Trimming stripped 4 bases from V and 8 bases from J, with 13 bases between. In DNA, the CDR3 is TGCGCCAGCAGCGAGACTAGTAACCATGAGCAGTTCTTC. Translation: CASSETSNHEQFF.

Comment on this clone: Different DNA sequences within this sample yield the same CDR3. The CDR3: CASSLGLAALNEQFF. DNA for the CDR3: TGTGCCAGCAGCTTAGGGTTAGCGGCGCTGAATGAGCAGTTCTTC. The V call is TRBV11-2, the J call TRBJ2-1; D perhaps matches TRBD2 (6 bases). The germline V and J ends were trimmed by 1 base and 7 bases, with 14 bases remaining between them. CDR1 and CDR2 (germline): SGHAT, FQNNGV. The CDR3 extends over 15 amino acids.

This clone was counted a single time. The rearrangement joins TRBV14 to TRBJ1-1, with a tentative D call TRBD1 (5 bases). Germline values: CDR1 SGHDN, CDR2 FVKESK. This CDR3 has 14 residues. V lost 2 bases to trimming and J lost 1 base, with 8 bases between them. In nucleotides, the CDR3 is TGTGCCAGCAGCCAACAGGGCCCGAACACTGAAGCTTTCTTT. Residues: CASSQQGPNTEAFF.